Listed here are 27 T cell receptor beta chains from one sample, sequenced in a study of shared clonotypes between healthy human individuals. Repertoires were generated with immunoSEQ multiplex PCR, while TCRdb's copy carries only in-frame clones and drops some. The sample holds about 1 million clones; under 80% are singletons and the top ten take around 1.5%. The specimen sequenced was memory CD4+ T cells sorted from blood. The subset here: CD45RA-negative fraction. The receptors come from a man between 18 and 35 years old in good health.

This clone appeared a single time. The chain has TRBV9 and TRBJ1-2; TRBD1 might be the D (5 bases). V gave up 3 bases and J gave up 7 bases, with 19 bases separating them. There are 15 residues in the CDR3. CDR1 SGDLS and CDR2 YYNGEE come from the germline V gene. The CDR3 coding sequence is TGTGCCAGCAGCGACGGGGCCGAATCCAGAGGTGGCTACACCTTC. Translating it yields CASSDGAESRGGYTF.

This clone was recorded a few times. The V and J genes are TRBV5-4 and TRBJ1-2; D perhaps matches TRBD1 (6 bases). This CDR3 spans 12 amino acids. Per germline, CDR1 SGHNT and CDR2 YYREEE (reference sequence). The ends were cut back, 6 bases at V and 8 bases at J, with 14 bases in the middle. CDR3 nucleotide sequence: TGTGCCAGCACCCAAACAGGGCGCGGCTACACCTTC. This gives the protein CASTQTGRGYTF. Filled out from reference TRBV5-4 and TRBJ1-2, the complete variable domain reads ETGVTQSPTHLIKTRGQQVTLRCSSQSGHNTVSWYQQALGQGPQFIFQYYREEENGRGNFPPRFSGLQFPNYSSELNVNALELDDSALYLCASTQTGRGYTFGSGTRLTVV.

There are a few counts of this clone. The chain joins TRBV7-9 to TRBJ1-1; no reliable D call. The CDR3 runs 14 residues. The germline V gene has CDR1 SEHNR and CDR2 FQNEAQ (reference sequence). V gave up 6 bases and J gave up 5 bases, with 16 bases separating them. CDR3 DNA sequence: TGTGCCAGCAGTCCCGACCTAGCCCTAACTGAAGCTTTCTTT. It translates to CASSPDLALTEAFF.

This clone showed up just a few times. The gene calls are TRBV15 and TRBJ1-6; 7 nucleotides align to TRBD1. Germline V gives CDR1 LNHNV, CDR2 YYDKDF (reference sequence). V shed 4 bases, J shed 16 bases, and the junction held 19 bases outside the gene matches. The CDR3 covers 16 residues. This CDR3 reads CATSTFWTGSNSPLHF. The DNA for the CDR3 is TGTGCCACCAGCACCTTCTGGACAGGTTCTAATTCTCCGCTCCACTTT.

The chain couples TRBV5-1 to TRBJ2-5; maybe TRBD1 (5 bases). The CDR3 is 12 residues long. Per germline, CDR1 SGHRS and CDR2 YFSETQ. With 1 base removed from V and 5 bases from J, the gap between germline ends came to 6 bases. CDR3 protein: CASSLKGETQYF. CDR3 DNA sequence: TGCGCCAGCAGCTTGAAGGGGGAGACCCAGTACTTC.

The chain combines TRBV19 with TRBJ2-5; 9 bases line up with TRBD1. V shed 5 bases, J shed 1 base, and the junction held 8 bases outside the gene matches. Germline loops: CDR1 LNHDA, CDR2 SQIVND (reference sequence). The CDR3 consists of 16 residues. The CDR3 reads CASSRGQGRTQETQYF. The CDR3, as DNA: TGTGCCAGTAGTCGGGGACAGGGACGGACCCAAGAGACCCAGTACTTC. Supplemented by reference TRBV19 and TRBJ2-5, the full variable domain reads DGGITQSPKYLFRKEGQNVTLSCEQNLNHDAMYWYRQDPGQGLRLIYYSQIVNDFQKGDIAEGYSVSREKKESFPLTVTSAQKNPTAFYLCASSRGQGRTQETQYFGPGTRLLVL.

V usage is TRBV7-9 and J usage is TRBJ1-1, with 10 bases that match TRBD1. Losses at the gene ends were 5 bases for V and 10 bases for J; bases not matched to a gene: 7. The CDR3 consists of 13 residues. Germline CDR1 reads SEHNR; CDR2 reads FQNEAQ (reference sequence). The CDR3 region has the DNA TGTGCCAGCAGCCCTCGACAGGGGGCTCGAGCTTTCTTT. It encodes CASSPRQGARAFF.

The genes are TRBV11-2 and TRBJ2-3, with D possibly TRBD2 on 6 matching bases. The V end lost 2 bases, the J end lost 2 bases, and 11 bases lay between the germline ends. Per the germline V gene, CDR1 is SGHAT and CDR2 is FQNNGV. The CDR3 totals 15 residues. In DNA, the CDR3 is TGTGCCAGCAGCTTACTAGGAGGGAACACAGATACGCAGTATTTT. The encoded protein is CASSLLGGNTDTQYF.

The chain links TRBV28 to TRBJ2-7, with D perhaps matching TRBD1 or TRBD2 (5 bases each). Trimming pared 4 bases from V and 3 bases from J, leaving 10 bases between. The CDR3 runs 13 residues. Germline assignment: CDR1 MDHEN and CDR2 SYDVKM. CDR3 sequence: CASSSGTVYEQYF. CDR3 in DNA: TGTGCCAGCAGTTCCGGGACGGTCTACGAGCAGTACTTC.

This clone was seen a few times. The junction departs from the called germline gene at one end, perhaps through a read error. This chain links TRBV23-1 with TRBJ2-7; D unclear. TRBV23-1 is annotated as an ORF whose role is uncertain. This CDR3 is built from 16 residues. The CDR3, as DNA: TGCGCCAGCAGCCAATCTGGCGGATCTAAGGTCTACGAGCAGTACTTC. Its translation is CASSQSGGSKVYEQYF.

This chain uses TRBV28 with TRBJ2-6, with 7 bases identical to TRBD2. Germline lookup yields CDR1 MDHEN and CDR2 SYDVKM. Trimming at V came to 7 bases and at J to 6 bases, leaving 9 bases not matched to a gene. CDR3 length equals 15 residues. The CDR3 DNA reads TGTGCCAGCAAGGCAGGGAGGGAGTTGGCCAACGTCCTGACTTTC. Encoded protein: CASKAGRELANVLTF. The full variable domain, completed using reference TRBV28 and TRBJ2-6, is DVKVTQSSRYLVKRTGEKVFLECVQDMDHENMFWYRQDPGLGLRLIYFSYDVKMKEKGDIPEGYSVSREKKERFSLILESASTNQTSMYLCASKAGRELANVLTFGAGSRLTVL.

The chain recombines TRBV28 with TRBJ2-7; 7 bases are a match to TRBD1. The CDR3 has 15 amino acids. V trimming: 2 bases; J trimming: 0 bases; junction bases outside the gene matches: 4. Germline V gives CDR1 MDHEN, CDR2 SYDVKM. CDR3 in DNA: TGTGCCAGCAGTTTAAAGGGGGCCTTCTCCTACGAGCAGTACTTC. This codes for CASSLKGAFSYEQYF. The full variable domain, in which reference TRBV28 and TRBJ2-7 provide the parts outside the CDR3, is DVKVTQSSRYLVKRTGEKVFLECVQDMDHENMFWYRQDPGLGLRLIYFSYDVKMKEKGDIPEGYSVSREKKERFSLILESASTNQTSMYLCASSLKGAFSYEQYFGPGTRLTVT.

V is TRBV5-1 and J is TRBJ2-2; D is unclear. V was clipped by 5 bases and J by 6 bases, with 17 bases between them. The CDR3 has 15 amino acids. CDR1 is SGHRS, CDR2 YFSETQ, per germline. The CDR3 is CASRESSFPAGELFF. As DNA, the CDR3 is TGCGCCAGCAGGGAAAGCTCTTTTCCTGCCGGGGAGCTGTTTTTT.

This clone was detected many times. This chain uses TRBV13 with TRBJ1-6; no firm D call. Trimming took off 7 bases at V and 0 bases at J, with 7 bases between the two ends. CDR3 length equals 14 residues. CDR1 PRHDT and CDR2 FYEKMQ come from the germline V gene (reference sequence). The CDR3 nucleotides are TGTGCCAGCACTCTCGGCTCCTATAATTCACCCCTCCACTTT. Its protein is CASTLGSYNSPLHF.

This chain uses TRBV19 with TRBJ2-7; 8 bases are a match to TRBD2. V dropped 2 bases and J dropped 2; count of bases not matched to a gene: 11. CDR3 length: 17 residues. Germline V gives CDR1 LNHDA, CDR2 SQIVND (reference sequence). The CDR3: CASSISRTSGSAYEQYF. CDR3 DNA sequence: TGTGCCAGTAGTATATCCCGTACTAGCGGCAGTGCCTACGAGCAGTACTTC.

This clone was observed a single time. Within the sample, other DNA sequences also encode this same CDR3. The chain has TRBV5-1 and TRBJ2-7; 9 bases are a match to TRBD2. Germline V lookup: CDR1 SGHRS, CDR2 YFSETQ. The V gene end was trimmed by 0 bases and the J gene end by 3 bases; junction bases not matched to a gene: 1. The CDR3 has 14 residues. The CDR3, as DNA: TGCGCCAGCAGCTTGGTTAGCGGGAGCTACGAGCAGTACTTC. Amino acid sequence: CASSLVSGSYEQYF.

The CDR3 nucleotides read TGTGCCAGTCGGGCTAGCGGGGGTGGAGAGACCCAGTACTTC. It codes for CASRASGGGETQYF. V gene TRBV19 combines with J gene TRBJ2-5, with TRBD2 matching over 10 bases. The CDR3 runs to 14 residues. CDR1 and CDR2 (germline): LNHDA, SQIVND (reference sequence). The ends lost 8 bases at V and 4 bases at J; junction bases unmatched: 7.

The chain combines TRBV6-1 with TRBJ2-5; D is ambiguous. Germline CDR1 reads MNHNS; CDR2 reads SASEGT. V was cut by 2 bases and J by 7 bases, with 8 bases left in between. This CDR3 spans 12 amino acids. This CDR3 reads CASSELIGTQYF. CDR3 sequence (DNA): TGTGCCAGCAGTGAACTAATAGGGACCCAGTACTTC.

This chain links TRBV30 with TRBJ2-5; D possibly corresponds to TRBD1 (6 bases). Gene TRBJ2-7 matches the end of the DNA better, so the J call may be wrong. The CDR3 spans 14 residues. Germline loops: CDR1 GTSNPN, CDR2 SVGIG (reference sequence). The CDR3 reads CALGAQEAFYEQYF. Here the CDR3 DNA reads TGTGCCCTGGGGGCGCAGGAAGCCTTCTACGAGCAGTACTTC.

The CDR3 reads CASSQNHVAVEAFF. For the CDR3, the DNA is TGTGCCAGCAGTCAAAATCACGTGGCGGTCGAAGCTTTCTTT. V is TRBV6-5 and J is TRBJ1-1, with unresolved D. CDR3 length equals 14 residues. The V gene lost 5 bases and the J gene lost 8 bases, with 18 bases spanning the gap. CDR1 MNHEY and CDR2 SVGAGI come from the germline V gene.

CDR3 bases: TGTGCCAGCAGCTTGGGCGGGGGTCAGTTTTCGGCGCAGTATTTT. Protein sequence: CASSLGGGQFSAQYF. V and J are TRBV5-6 and TRBJ2-3, with 7 bases matching TRBD2. CDR1 is SGHDT, CDR2 YYEEEE, per germline. V lost 0 bases and J lost 10; bases outside the gene matches: 11. This CDR3 is built from 15 residues.

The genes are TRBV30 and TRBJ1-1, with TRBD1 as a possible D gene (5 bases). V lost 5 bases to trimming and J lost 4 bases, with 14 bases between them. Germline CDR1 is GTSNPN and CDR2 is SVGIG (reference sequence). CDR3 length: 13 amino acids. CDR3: CAWSQNRGTEAFF. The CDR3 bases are TGTGCCTGGTCGCAGAATAGGGGCACTGAAGCTTTCTTT. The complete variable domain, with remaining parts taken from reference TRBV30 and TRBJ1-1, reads SQTIHQWPATLVQPVGSPLSLECTVEGTSNPNLYWYRQAAGRGLQLLFYSVGIGQISSEVPQNLSASRPQDRQFILSSKKLLLSDSGFYLCAWSQNRGTEAFFGQGTRLTVV.

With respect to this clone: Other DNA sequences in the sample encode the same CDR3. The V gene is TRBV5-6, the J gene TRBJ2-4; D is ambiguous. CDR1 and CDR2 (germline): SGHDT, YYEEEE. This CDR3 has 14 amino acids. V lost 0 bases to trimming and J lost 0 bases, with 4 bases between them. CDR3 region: CASSLGLAKNIQYF. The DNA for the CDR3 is TGTGCCAGCAGCTTGGGACTAGCCAAAAACATTCAGTACTTC.

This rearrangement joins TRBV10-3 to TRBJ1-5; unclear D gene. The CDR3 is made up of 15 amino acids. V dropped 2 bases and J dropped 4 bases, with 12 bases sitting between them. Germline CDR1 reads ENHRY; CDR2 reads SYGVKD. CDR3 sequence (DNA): TGTGCCATCAGTGAGAACTATAAGGGTAATCAGCCCCAGCATTTT. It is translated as CAISENYKGNQPQHF.

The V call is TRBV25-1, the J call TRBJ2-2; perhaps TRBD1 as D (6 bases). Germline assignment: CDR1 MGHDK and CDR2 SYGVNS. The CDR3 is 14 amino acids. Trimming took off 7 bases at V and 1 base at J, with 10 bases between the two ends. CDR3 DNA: TGTGCCAGCAAGGAGACAGGGAACACCGGGGAGCTGTTTTTT. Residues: CASKETGNTGELFF.

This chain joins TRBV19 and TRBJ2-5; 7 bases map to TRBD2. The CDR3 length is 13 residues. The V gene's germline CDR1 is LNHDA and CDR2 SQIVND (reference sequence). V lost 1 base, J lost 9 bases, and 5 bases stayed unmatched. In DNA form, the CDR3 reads TGTGCCAGTAGTATAGCGGAGGGGAGGGCCCAGTACTTC. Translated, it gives CASSIAEGRAQYF.

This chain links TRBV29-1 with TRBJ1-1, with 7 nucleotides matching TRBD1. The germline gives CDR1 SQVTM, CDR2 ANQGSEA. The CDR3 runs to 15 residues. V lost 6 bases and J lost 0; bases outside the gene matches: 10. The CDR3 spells CSVADRTIMNTEAFF. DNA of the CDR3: TGCAGCGTCGCGGACAGGACTATAATGAACACTGAAGCTTTCTTT.